This T cell receptor (beta chain) emerged from a study of blood T cells in healthy people across ages. PCR was performed a second time for 7 to 11 cycles using a sample-barcoded 5' primer and a J-beta primer mix. TCRdb fed the 5' RACE reads into MiXCR, producing one record per CDR3 protein. Of about 1.4 million distinct CDR3 sequences listed, 59% were seen once; the top ten hold more than 6%. Donors were systemically healthy Caucasian individuals from Russia aged about 6 to 95 years. Every sample yielded at least 6 million isolated PBMCs. CDR3 size: 17 residues. Germline loops: CDR1 SGHAT, CDR2 FQNNGV.

This chain joins TRBV11-2 and TRBJ2-4; 11 nucleotides align to TRBD2. The J call could be wrong; TRBJ2-5 is a better fit for the DNA end. This TCR came from a man in his late teens or twenties in good health. The sample consisted of blood. CDR3 DNA sequence: TGTGCCAGCAGCTTAGGGGCTAGCGGGGGGTACCAAGAGACCCAGTACTTC. It encodes CASSLGASGGYQETQYF.